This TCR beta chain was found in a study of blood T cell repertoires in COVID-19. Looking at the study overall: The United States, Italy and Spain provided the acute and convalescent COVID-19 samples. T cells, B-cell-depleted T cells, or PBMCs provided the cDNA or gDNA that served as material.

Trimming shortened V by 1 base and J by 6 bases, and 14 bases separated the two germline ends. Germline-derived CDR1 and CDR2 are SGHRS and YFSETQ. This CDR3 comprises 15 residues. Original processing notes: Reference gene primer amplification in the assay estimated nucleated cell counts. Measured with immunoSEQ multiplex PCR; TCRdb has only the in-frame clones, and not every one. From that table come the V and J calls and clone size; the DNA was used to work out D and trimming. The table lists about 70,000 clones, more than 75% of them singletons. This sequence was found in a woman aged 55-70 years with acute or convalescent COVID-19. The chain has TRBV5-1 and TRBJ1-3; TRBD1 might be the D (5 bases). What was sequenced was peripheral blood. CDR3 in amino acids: CASSLTGGLENTIYF. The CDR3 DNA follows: TGCGCCAGCAGCTTGACGGGGGGATTAGAAAACACCATATATTTT.